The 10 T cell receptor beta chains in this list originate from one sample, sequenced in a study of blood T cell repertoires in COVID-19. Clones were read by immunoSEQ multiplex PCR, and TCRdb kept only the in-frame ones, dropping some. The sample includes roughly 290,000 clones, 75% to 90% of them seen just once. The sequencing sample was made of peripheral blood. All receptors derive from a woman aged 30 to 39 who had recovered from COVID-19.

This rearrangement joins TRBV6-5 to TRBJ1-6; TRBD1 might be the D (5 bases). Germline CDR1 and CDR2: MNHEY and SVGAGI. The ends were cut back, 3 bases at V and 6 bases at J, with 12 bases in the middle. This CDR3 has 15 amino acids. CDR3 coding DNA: TGTGCCAGCAGTTATTTTAAGGGACTTAATTCACCCCTCCACTTT. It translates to CASSYFKGLNSPLHF.

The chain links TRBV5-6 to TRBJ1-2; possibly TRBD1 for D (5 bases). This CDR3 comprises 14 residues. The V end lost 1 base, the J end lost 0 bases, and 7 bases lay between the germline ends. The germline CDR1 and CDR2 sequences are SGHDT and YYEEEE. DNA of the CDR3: TGTGCCAGCAGCTTGTTAGGGGCTAACTATGGCTACACCTTC. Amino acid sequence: CASSLLGANYGYTF.

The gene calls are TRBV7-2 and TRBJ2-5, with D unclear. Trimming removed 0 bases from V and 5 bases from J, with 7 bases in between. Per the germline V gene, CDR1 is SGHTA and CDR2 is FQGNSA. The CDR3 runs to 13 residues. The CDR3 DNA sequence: TGTGCCAGCAGCTTAGCGCTGAGGGAGACCCAGTACTTC. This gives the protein CASSLALRETQYF.

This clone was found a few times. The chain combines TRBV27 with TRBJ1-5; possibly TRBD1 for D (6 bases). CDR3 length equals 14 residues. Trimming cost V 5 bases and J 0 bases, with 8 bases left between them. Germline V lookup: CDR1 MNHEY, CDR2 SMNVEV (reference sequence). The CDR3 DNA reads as TGTGCCAGCAGTGTGGACAGTAGCAATCAGCCCCAGCATTTT. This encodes CASSVDSSNQPQHF.

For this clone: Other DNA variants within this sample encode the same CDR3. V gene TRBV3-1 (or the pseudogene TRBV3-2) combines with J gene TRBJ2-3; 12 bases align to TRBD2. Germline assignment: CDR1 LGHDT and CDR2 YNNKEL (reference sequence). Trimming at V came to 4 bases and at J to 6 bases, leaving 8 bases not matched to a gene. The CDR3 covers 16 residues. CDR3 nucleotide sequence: TGTGCCAGCAGCCGACAGACTAGCGGGGGAGCTGATACGCAGTATTTT. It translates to CASSRQTSGGADTQYF.

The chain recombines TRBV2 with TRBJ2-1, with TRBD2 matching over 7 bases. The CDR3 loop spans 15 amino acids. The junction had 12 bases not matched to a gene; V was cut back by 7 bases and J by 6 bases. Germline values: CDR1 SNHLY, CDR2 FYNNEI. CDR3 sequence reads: CASNIAGRLLNEQFF. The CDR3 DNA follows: TGTGCCAGCAACATAGCGGGTCGACTCCTCAATGAGCAGTTCTTC.

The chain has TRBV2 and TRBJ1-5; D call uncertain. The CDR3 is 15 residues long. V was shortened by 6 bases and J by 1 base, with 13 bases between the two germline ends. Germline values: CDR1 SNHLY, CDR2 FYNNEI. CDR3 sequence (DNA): TGTGCCAGCAGCGTCTATGGTATGAGCAATCAGCCCCAGCATTTT. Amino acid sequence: CASSVYGMSNQPQHF.

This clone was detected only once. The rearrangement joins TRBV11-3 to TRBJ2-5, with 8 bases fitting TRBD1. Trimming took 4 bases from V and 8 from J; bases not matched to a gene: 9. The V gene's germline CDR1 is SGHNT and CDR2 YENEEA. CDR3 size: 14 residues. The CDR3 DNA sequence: TGTGCCAGCAGCTCGACAGGGGCCGGGGTAACCCAGTACTTC. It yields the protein CASSSTGAGVTQYF.

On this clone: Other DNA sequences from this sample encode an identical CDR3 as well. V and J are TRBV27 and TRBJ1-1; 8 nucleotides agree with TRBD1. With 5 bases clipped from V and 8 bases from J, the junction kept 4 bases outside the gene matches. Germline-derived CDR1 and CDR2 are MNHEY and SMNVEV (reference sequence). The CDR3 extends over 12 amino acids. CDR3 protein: CASSVTGGEAFF. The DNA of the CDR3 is TGTGCCAGCAGTGTTACAGGGGGAGAAGCTTTCTTT.

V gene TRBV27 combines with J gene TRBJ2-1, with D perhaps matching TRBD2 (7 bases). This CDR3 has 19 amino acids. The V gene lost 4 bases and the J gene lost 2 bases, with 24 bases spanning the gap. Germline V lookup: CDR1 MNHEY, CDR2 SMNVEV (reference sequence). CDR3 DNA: TGTGCCAGCAGTTCGCTATTTTTAGGGGGGGCGGGACCCTACAATGAGCAGTTCTTC. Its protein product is CASSSLFLGGAGPYNEQFF.